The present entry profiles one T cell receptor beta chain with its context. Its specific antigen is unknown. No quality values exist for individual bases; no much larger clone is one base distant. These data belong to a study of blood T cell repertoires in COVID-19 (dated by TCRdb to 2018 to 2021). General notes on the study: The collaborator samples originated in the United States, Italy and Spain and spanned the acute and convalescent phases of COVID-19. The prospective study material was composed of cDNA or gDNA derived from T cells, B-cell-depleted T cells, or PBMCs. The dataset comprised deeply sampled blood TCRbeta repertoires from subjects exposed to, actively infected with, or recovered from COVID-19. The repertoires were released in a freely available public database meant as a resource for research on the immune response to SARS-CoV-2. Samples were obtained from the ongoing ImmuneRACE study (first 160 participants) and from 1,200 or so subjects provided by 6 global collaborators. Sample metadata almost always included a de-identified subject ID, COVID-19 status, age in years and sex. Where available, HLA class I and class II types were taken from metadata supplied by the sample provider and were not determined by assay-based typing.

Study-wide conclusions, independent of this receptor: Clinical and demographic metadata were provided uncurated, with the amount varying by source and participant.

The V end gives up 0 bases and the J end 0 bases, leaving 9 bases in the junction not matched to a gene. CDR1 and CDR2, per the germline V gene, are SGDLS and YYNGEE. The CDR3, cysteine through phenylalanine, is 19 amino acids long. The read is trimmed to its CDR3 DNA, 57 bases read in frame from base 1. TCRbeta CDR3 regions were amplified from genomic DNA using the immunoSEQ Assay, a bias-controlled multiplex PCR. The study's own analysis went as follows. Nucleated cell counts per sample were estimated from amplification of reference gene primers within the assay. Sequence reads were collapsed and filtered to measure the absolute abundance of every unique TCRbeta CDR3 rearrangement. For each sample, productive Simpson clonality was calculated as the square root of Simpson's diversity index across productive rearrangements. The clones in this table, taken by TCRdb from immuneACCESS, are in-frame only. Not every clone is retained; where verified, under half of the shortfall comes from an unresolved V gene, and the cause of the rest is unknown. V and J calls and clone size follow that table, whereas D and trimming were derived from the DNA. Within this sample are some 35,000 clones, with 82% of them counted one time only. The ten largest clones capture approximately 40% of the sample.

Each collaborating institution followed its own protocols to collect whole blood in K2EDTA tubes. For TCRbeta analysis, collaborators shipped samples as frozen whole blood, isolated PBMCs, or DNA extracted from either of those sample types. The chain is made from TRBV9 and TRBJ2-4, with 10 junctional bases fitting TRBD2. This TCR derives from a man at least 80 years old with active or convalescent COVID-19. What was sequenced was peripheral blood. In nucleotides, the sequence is TGTGCCAGCAGCGTAGCGTCTAGCGGGAGTGACGGAGCCAAAAACATTCAGTACTTC. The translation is CASSVASSGSDGAKNIQYF.